This T cell receptor beta chain was retrieved from a study of T cell responses to AZD1222 COVID-19 vaccine. General study points: Spike-specific TCR depth and breadth grew after two AZD1222 doses. Epitopes outside B.1.351 and B.1.1.7 mutated regions reportedly drew nearly half of spike TCRs. Donor demographics were predominantly white British with a female majority; clonal diversity may be underestimated.

Clones were sequenced by immunoSEQ multiplex PCR, and TCRdb holds only the in-frame ones, with some missing. The sample yields about 110,000 clones, 94% seen once. The CDR3 length is 13 residues. In germline, CDR1 is SQVTM, CDR2 ANQGSEA. Trimming removed 4 bases from V and 2 bases from J; junction bases left unmatched: 1. Worth noting for this clone: Antigen specificity is unknown.

This chain links TRBV29-1 with TRBJ1-5; 8 bases line up with TRBD1. The sample consisted of peripheral blood, taken 28 days after the second AZD1222 dose. This TCR was recovered from an adult who received the AZD1222 COVID-19 vaccine. The CDR3 protein is CSVGGQGNQPQHF. CDR3 nucleotides: TGCAGCGTTGGGGGACAGGGCAATCAGCCCCAGCATTTT. Full variable domain (missing parts from reference TRBV29-1 and TRBJ1-5): SAVISQKPSRDICQRGTSLTIQCQVDSQVTMMFWYRQQPGQSLTLIATANQGSEATYESGFVIDKFPISRPNLTFSTLTVSNMSPEDSSIYLCSVGGQGNQPQHFGDGTRLSIL.